These T cell receptor beta chains were read from a single sample in a study of identical twins. A single record per CDR3 protein comes from TCRdb applying MiXCR to the 5' RACE reads. The sample lists about 530,000 distinct CDR3 sequences, 20% to 25% seen once, with approximately 0.49% in the top ten. These records were also assigned to another study, of yellow fever vaccine responses in identical twins.

Specimen: CD4+ T cells sorted from blood. These TCRs come from a woman aged 18 to 35 in good health. The conserved cysteine and the conserved F or W are not part of the CDR3 here. The order of the fields is V gene, J gene, CDR3 protein.

v_call: TRBV11-2; j_call: TRBJ2-7; cdr3_aa: ASSWASGSYEQY
v_call: TRBV10-3; j_call: TRBJ2-1; cdr3_aa: AISRDLYNEQF
v_call: TRBV7-8; j_call: TRBJ2-1; cdr3_aa: ASSLVVAGGYNEQF
v_call: TRBV5-5; j_call: TRBJ2-2; cdr3_aa: ASSALAITGELF
v_call: TRBV12-3/TRBV12-4; j_call: TRBJ1-3; cdr3_aa: ASSLTQTANTIY
v_call: TRBV12-3/TRBV12-4; j_call: TRBJ1-3; cdr3_aa: ASSATFTGNTIY
v_call: TRBV4-1; j_call: TRBJ2-3; cdr3_aa: ASSIYSGTDTQY
v_call: TRBV3-1; j_call: TRBJ2-3; cdr3_aa: ASSQTADTQY
v_call: TRBV18; j_call: TRBJ2-2; cdr3_aa: ASSPRRMNTGELF
v_call: TRBV11-2; j_call: TRBJ2-7; cdr3_aa: ASSPDEFSYEQY
v_call: TRBV10-3; j_call: TRBJ1-1; cdr3_aa: AISDTISEAF
v_call: TRBV5-1; j_call: TRBJ2-3; cdr3_aa: ASSLGQTTSTDTQY
v_call: TRBV6-5; j_call: TRBJ1-4; cdr3_aa: ASSSQPATNEKLF
v_call: TRBV20-1; j_call: TRBJ2-7; cdr3_aa: SAWTSGRYEQY
v_call: TRBV5-6; j_call: TRBJ2-1; cdr3_aa: ASSSGPDNEQF
v_call: TRBV3-1; j_call: TRBJ1-5; cdr3_aa: ASSQTGGFSNQPQH
v_call: TRBV6-2/TRBV6-3; j_call: TRBJ2-6; cdr3_aa: ASSGPGQFFSGANVLT
v_call: TRBV2; j_call: TRBJ2-1; cdr3_aa: ASRENSYNEQF
v_call: TRBV7-9; j_call: TRBJ1-1; cdr3_aa: ASSKPGTGNTEAF
v_call: TRBV19; j_call: TRBJ2-3; cdr3_aa: ASSLAADTDTQY
v_call: TRBV28; j_call: TRBJ2-6; cdr3_aa: ASSLDPPGDSGANVLT
v_call: TRBV29-1; j_call: TRBJ2-1; cdr3_aa: SVRTSGTPSTWQF
v_call: TRBV12-3/TRBV12-4; j_call: TRBJ2-2; cdr3_aa: ASRPSGGYAGELF
v_call: TRBV10-3; j_call: TRBJ2-1; cdr3_aa: AISGRVRGLANNEQF
v_call: TRBV29-1; j_call: TRBJ2-1; cdr3_aa: SVERSPGGPGNEQF
v_call: TRBV5-5; j_call: TRBJ2-7; cdr3_aa: ASSLLGSLGYEQY
v_call: TRBV7-2; j_call: TRBJ2-1; cdr3_aa: ASSKSSGGLPNEQF
v_call: TRBV12-3/TRBV12-4; j_call: TRBJ2-2; cdr3_aa: ASSFQGNTGELF
v_call: TRBV19; j_call: TRBJ2-2; cdr3_aa: ASAFLGGTGELF
v_call: TRBV11-3; j_call: TRBJ2-5; cdr3_aa: ASSFPRDTKETQY
v_call: TRBV18; j_call: TRBJ2-7; cdr3_aa: ASSLPRSYEQY
v_call: TRBV10-3; j_call: TRBJ2-5; cdr3_aa: AIRRGLNQETQY
v_call: TRBV20-1; j_call: TRBJ2-1; cdr3_aa: SALTTPEQF